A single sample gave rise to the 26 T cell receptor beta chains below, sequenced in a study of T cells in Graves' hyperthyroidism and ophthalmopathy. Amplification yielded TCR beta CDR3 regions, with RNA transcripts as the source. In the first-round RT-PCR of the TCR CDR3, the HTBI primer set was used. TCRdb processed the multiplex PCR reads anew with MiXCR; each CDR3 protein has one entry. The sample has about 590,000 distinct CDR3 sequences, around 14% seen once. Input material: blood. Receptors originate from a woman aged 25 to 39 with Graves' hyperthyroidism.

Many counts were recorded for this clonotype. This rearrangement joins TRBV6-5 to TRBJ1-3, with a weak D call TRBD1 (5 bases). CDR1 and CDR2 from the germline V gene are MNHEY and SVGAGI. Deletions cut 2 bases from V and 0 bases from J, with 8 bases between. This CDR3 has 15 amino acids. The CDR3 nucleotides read TGTGCCAGCAGTTACGACAGTCTCTCTGGAAACACCATATATTTT. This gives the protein CASSYDSLSGNTIYF.

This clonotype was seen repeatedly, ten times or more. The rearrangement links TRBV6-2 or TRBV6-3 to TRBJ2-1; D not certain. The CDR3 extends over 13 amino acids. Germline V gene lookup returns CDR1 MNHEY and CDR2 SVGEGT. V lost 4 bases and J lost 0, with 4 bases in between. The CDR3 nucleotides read TGTGCCAGCAGTTCCGGCTCCTACAATGAGCAGTTCTTC. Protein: CASSSGSYNEQFF.

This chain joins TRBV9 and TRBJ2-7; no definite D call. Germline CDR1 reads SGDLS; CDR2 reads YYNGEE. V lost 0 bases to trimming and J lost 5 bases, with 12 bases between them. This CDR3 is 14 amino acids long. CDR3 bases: TGTGCCAGCAGCGTAGGGCACGCTTCGGACGAGCAGTACTTC. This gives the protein CASSVGHASDEQYF.

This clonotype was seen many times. This CDR3 is CASSFSYTAGYEQYF. The CDR3 bases are TGTGCCAGCAGTTTTTCCTATACTGCAGGTTACGAGCAGTACTTC. The chain is built from TRBV12-3 or TRBV12-4 and TRBJ2-7, with D uncertain. The CDR3 length is 15 residues. V was pared by 3 bases and J by 4 bases, with 16 bases between.

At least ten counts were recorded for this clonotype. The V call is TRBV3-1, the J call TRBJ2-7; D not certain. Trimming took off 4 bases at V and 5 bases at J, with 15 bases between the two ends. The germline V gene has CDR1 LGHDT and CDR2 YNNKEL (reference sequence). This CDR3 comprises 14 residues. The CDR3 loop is CASSPQLGLNEQYF. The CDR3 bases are TGTGCCAGCAGCCCTCAGTTGGGTTTGAACGAGCAGTACTTC.

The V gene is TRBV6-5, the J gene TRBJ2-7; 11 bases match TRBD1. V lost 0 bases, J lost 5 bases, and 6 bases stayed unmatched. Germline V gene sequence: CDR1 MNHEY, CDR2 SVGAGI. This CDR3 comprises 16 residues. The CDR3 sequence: CASSYSPRTGGDEQYF. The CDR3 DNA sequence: TGTGCCAGCAGTTACTCGCCCCGGACAGGGGGCGACGAGCAGTACTTC.

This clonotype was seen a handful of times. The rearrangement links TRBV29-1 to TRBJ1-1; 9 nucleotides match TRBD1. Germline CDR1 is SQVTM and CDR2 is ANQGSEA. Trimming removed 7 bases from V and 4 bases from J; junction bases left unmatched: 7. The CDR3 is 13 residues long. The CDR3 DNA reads TGCAGCGGTCACAGGGGGCCGTCCACTGAAGCTTTCTTT. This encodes CSGHRGPSTEAFF. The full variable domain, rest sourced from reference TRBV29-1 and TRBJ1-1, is SAVISQKPSRDICQRGTSLTIQCQVDSQVTMMFWYRQQPGQSLTLIATANQGSEATYESGFVIDKFPISRPNLTFSTLTVSNMSPEDSSIYLCSGHRGPSTEAFFGQGTRLTVV.

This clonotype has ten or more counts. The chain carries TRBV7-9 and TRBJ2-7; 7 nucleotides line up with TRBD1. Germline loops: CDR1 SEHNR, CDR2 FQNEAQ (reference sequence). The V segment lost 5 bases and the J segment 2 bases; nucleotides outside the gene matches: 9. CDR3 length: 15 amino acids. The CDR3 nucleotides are TGTGCCAGCAGCACACCGGGACAGTTAACCTACGAGCAGTACTTC. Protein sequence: CASSTPGQLTYEQYF. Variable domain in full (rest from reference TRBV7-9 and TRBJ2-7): DTGVSQNPRHKITKRGQNVTFRCDPISEHNRLYWYRQTLGQGPEFLTYFQNEAQLEKSRLLSDRFSAERPKGSFSTLEIQRTEQGDSAMYLCASSTPGQLTYEQYFGPGTRLTVT.

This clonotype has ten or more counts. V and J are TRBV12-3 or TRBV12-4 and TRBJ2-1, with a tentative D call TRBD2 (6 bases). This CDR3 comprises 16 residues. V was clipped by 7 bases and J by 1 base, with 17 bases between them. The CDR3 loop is CASTLGLPGSYNEQFF. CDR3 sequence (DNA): TGTGCCAGCACCCTAGGACTACCAGGTTCCTACAATGAGCAGTTCTTC.

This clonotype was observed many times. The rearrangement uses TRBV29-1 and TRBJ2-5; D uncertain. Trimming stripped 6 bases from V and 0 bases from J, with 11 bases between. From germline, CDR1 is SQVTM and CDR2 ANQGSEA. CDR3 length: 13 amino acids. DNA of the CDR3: TGCAGCGTGCCAACGCCAAACCAAGAGACCCAGTACTTC. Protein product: CSVPTPNQETQYF.

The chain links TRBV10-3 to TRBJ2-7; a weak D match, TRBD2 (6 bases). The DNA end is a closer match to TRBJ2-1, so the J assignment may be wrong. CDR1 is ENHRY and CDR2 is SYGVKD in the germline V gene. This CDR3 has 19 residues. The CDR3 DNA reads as TGTGCCATCAGTGAGTCGCGGTCGGAGCGGGTCACGATCTCCTACGAGCAGTTCTTC. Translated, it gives CAISESRSERVTISYEQFF.

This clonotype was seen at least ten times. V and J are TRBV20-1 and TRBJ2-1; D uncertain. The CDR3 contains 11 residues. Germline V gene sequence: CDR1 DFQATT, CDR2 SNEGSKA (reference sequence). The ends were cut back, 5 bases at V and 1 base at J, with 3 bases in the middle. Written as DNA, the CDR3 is TGCAGTGCTGCTTCCTACAATGAGCAGTTCTTC. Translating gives CSAASYNEQFF.

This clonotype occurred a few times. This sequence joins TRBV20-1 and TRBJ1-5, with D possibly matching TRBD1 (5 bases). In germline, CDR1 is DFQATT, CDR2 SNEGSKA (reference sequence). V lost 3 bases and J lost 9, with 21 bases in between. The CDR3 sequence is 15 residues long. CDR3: CSARKTGAIGRPQHF. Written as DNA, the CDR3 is TGCAGTGCTAGGAAGACCGGGGCAATCGGTAGGCCCCAGCATTTT.

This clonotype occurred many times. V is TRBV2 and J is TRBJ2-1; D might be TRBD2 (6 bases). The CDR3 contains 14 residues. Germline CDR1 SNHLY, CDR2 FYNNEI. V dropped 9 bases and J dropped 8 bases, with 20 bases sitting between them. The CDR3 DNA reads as TGTGCCAGTCATCCGGGGGACGGACGGGATGAGCAGTTCTTC. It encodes CASHPGDGRDEQFF.

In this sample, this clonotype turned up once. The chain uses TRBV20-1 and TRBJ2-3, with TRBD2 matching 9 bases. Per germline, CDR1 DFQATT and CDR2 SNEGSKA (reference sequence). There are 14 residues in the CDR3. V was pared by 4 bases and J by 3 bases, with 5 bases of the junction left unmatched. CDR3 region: CSAKTSGPTDTQYF. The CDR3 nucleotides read TGCAGTGCTAAAACTAGCGGGCCAACAGATACGCAGTATTTT.

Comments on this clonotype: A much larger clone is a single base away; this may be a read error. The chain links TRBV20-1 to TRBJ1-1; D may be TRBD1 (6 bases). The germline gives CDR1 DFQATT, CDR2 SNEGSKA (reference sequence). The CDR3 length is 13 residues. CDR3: CSAGTHLNAEAFF. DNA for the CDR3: TGCAGTGCCGGGACACACCTGAACGCTGAAGCTTTCTTT.

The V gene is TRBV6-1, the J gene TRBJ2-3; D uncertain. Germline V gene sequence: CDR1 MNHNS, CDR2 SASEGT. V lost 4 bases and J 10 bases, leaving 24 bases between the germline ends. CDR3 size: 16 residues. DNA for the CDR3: TGTGCCAGCAGTGGCCAATCGGACGGGCCATTCGAGGCGCAGTATTTT. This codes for CASSGQSDGPFEAQYF.

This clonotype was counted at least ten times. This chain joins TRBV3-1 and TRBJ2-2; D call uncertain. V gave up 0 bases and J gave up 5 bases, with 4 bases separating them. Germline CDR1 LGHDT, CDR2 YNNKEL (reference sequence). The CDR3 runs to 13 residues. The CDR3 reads CASSQDQTGELFF. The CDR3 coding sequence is TGTGCCAGCAGCCAAGATCAAACCGGGGAGCTGTTTTTT. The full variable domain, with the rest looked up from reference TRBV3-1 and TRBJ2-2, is DTAVSQTPKYLVTQMGNDKSIKCEQNLGHDTMYWYKQDSKKFLKIMFSYNNKELIINETVPNRFSPKSPDKAHLNLHINSLELGDSAVYFCASSQDQTGELFFGEGSRLTVL.

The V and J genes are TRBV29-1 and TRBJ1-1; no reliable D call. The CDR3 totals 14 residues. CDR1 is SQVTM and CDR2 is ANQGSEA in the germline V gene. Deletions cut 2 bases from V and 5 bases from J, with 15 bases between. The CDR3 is CSVEPTRSTTEAFF. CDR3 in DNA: TGCAGCGTTGAACCTACGCGGTCGACAACTGAAGCTTTCTTT.

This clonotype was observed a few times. In DNA form, the CDR3 reads TGCAGTGCTAGATCCGGGACAGGGATTCCCTACGAGCAGTACTTC. Its translation: CSARSGTGIPYEQYF. The chain links TRBV20-1 to TRBJ2-7, with 9 bases matching TRBD1. Trimming took 2 bases from V and 2 from J; bases not matched to a gene: 7. In germline, CDR1 is DFQATT, CDR2 SNEGSKA (reference sequence). The CDR3 extends over 15 amino acids.

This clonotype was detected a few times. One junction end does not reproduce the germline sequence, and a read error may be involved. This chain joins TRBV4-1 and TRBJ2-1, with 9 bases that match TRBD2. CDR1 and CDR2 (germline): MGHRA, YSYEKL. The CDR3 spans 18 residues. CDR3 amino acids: CASSQDGGSGRDGNEQFF. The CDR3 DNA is TGTGCCAGCAGCCAAGATGGGGGTAGCGGGAGAGACGGCAATGAGCAGTTCTTC.

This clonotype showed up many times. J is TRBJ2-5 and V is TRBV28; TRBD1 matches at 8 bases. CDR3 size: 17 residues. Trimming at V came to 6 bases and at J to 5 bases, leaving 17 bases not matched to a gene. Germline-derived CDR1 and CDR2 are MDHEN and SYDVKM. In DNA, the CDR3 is TGTGCCAGCAGGCCTGACCGACAGGGGAGATTTAGGGAGACCCAGTACTTC. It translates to CASRPDRQGRFRETQYF.

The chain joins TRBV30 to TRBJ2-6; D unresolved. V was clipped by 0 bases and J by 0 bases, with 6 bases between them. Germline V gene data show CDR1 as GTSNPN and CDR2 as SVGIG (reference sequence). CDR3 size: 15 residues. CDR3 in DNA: TGTGCCTGGAGTGTATTACCCTCTGGGGCCAACGTCCTGACTTTC. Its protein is CAWSVLPSGANVLTF.

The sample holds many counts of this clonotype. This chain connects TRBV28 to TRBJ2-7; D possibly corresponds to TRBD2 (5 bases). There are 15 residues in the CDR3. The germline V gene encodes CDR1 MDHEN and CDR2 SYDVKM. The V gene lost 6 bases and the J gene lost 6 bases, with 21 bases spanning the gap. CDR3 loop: CASRRGDYRFSEQYF. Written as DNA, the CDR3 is TGTGCCAGCAGACGTGGAGACTACCGGTTCTCCGAGCAGTACTTC.

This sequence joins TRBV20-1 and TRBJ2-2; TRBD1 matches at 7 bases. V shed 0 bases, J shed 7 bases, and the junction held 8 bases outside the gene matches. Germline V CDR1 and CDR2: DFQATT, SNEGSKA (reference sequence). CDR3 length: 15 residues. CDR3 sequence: CSARDPEGAVGELFF. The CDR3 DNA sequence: TGCAGTGCTAGAGATCCAGAGGGGGCGGTCGGGGAGCTGTTTTTT.

CDR3 protein: CASSLISSDTQYF. The CDR3 bases are TGTGCCAGCAGTTTAATTAGCTCAGATACGCAGTATTTT. The rearrangement links TRBV27 to TRBJ2-3; no clear D gene. Looked up from germline, CDR1 is MNHEY and CDR2 is SMNVEV (reference sequence). The CDR3 loop spans 13 amino acids. V lost 2 bases to trimming and J lost 4 bases, with 7 bases between them.